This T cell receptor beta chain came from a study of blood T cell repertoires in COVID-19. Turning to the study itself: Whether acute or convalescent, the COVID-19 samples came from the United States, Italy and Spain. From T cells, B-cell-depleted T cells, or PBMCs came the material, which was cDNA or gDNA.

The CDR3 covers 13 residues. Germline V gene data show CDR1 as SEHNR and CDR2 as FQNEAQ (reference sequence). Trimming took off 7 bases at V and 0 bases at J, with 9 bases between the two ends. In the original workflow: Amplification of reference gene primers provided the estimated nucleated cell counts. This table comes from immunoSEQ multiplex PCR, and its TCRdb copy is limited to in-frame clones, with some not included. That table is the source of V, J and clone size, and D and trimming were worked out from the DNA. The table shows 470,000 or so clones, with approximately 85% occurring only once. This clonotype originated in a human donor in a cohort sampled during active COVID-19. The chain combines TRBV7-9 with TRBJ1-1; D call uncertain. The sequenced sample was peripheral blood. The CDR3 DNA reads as TGTGCCAGCAACGGGAACATGAACACTGAAGCTTTCTTT. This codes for CASNGNMNTEAFF.